A selection of T cell receptor beta chains follows, all from one sample in a study of synovial regulatory T cells in juvenile arthritis. TCRdb's copy holds only in-frame clones and misses some; the assay was immunoSEQ multiplex PCR. Reported are 6,400 or so clones; the ten largest clones contain roughly 0.62%. Sequencing used Treg cells from blood. The receptors originated from a donor younger than 35 with juvenile idiopathic arthritis. Each CDR3 is given with its conserved first and last residue.

j_call v_call cdr3_aa
TRBJ1-1 TRBV5-1 CASSFQGGGDTEAFF
TRBJ2-5 TRBV18 CASSPTWETQYF
TRBJ2-7 TRBV28 CASSFSISYEQYF
TRBJ1-5 TRBV28 CASSFLRQSTYSNQPQHF
TRBJ2-1 TRBV7-9 CASSLIRGPSYNEQFF
TRBJ2-3 TRBV7-2 CASSLGVDTQYF
TRBJ1-4 TRBV19 CASSKGTVRGKLFF
TRBJ2-7 TRBV28 CASSPPRYEQYF
TRBJ2-2 TRBV4-2 CASSQSSGGTGELFF
TRBJ2-7 TRBV7-6 CASSLAGATYEQYF